One and the same sample provided the 30 T cell receptor beta chains below, sequenced in a study of CD8 T cells in ankylosing spondylitis. TCRdb re-analysed the 5' RACE reads in MiXCR, keeping a single row per CDR3 protein. The sample contains 250,000 to 300,000 distinct CDR3 sequences, 20% of which appear only once. The sample comprised blood, either unsorted or a sorted T cell fraction (not recorded which). The source is a male donor with ankylosing spondylitis or in good health (not recorded which).

This clonotype has just a few counts. This chain connects TRBV5-1 to TRBJ1-1; D is uncertain. Germline V gene lookup returns CDR1 SGHRS and CDR2 YFSETQ. CDR3 length: 15 residues. V lost 4 bases to trimming and J lost 0 bases, with 13 bases between them. The CDR3 nucleotides are TGCGCCAGCAGCCCTGAAGCCTCAATGAACACTGAAGCTTTCTTT. It codes for CASSPEASMNTEAFF. The full variable domain, completed using reference TRBV5-1 and TRBJ1-1, is KAGVTQTPRYLIKTRGQQVTLSCSPISGHRSVSWYQQTPGQGLQFLFEYFSETQRNKGNFPGRFSGRQFSNSRSEMNVSTLELGDSALYLCASSPEASMNTEAFFGQGTRLTVV.

This clonotype came up a few times. The chain employs TRBV29-1 and TRBJ1-1, with TRBD1 matching 11 bases. Germline loops: CDR1 SQVTM, CDR2 ANQGSEA. V was clipped by 6 bases and J by 4 bases; unmatched bases: 1. The CDR3 length is 12 residues. CDR3 coding DNA: TGCAGCGTCGGGACAGGGGGCACTGAAGCTTTCTTT. Its protein product is CSVGTGGTEAFF.

This clonotype was seen at least ten times. The chain has TRBV11-3 and TRBJ2-3, with 13 bases that match TRBD2. CDR1 is SGHNT and CDR2 is YENEEA in the germline V gene. Unmatched junction bases numbered 6, after V lost 5 bases and J lost 4 bases. The CDR3 contains 16 residues. The CDR3 DNA follows: TGTGCCAGCAGCCGAACTAGCGGGGGGGCAGCAGATACGCAGTATTTT. Translated: CASSRTSGGAADTQYF.

The chain joins TRBV2 to TRBJ1-2; D is undetermined. Per germline, CDR1 SNHLY and CDR2 FYNNEI. The CDR3 spans 14 residues. The V gene lost 4 bases and the J gene lost 5 bases, with 14 bases spanning the gap. CDR3 loop: CASSANPELYGYTF. The CDR3 coding sequence is TGTGCCAGCAGTGCCAACCCAGAACTTTATGGCTACACCTTC.

V and J are TRBV12-3 or TRBV12-4 and TRBJ1-2; no clear D gene. The CDR3 has 13 amino acids. V was pared by 5 bases and J by 3 bases, with 10 bases between. CDR3 sequence: CASSMTSYYGYTF. The CDR3 DNA reads as TGTGCCAGCAGTATGACCTCCTACTATGGCTACACCTTC.

As regards this clonotype: One junction end does not reproduce the germline sequence, and a read error may be involved. The chain uses TRBV5-1 and TRBJ1-5; D is ambiguous. This CDR3 is 15 amino acids long. Germline V gene data show CDR1 as SGHRS and CDR2 as YFSETQ. The CDR3 protein is CANSPGLGDYQPQHF. Here the CDR3 DNA reads TGCGCCAACAGCCCCGGTTTGGGTGACTATCAGCCCCAGCATTTT.

This clonotype was seen more than once but under ten times. This chain connects TRBV29-1 to TRBJ2-3; D gene ambiguous. The CDR3 has 12 residues. Trimming shortened V by 6 bases and J by 7 bases, and 14 bases separated the two germline ends. Germline loops: CDR1 SQVTM, CDR2 ANQGSEA. This chain's CDR3 is CSVPRVGNTQYF. In DNA, the CDR3 is TGCAGCGTCCCAAGAGTTGGTAATACGCAGTATTTT.

CDR3 coding DNA: TGCGCCAGCAGTCGTGGACAGGCCTCTGGAAACACCATATATTTT. Its translation: CASSRGQASGNTIYF. This rearrangement joins TRBV5-1 to TRBJ1-3; 7 nucleotides agree with TRBD1. The length of the CDR3 is 15 residues. Germline V lookup: CDR1 SGHRS, CDR2 YFSETQ. Trimming removed 5 bases from V and 0 bases from J; junction bases left unmatched: 5.

V gene TRBV6-1 combines with J gene TRBJ2-4; a weak D match, TRBD2 (5 bases). The CDR3 spans 12 residues. Germline V gene data show CDR1 as MNHNS and CDR2 as SASEGT. The ends were cut back, 11 bases at V and 2 bases at J, with 10 bases in the middle. This chain's CDR3 is CAGGWSKNIQYF. The CDR3 DNA sequence: TGTGCCGGCGGGTGGTCCAAAAACATTCAGTACTTC.

The chain couples TRBV7-3 to TRBJ2-3, with D perhaps matching TRBD1 (6 bases). The CDR3 covers 15 residues. Germline values: CDR1 SGHTA, CDR2 FQGTGA. The V end lost 5 bases, the J end lost 2 bases, and 14 bases lay between the germline ends. This chain's CDR3 is CASSRQASPTDTQYF. CDR3 sequence (DNA): TGTGCCAGCAGCCGACAGGCCTCACCCACAGATACGCAGTATTTT.

There are many counts of this clonotype. V gene TRBV11-2 combines with J gene TRBJ2-1, with 8 bases lining up with TRBD2. The J segment lost 0 bases and the V segment lost 6 bases, leaving 4 bases of the junction unmatched. The germline V gene has CDR1 SGHAT and CDR2 FQNNGV. The CDR3 sequence is 15 residues long. CDR3 sequence (DNA): TGTGCCAGCAGAGCACGGGGGGGCTCCTACAATGAGCAGTTCTTC. It translates to CASRARGGSYNEQFF.

Concerning this clonotype: The junction shows a germline mismatch at one end, possibly a read error. V and J are TRBV6-1 and TRBJ1-1, with TRBD1 identical over 7 bases. The CDR3 runs to 14 residues. CDR1 and CDR2 from the germline V gene are MNHNS and SASEGT. CDR3 nucleotide sequence: TGTGCCAGCAGTGGACCACAGGGGCTGACTGTAGCTTTCTTT. Its protein is CASSGPQGLTVAFF.

This clonotype has a count of ten or more. This chain's CDR3 is CATSDPRWTGLDTGELFF. The CDR3 DNA sequence: TGTGCCACCAGTGATCCTCGCTGGACAGGGCTCGACACCGGGGAGCTGTTTTTT. The gene calls are TRBV24-1 and TRBJ2-2; 8 nucleotides align to TRBD1. The CDR3 consists of 18 residues. The germline V gene has CDR1 KGHDR and CDR2 SFDVKD. V shed 3 bases and J 3 bases; nucleotides not matched to a gene: 11.

This clonotype was counted between two and nine times. The rearrangement uses TRBV5-1 and TRBJ2-7, with TRBD2 identical over 14 bases. The CDR3 has 17 residues. CDR1 SGHRS and CDR2 YFSETQ come from the germline V gene. V shed 4 bases and J 3 bases; nucleotides not matched to a gene: 9. The chain's CDR3 is CASSPGLAGARDYEQYV. The CDR3 DNA is TGCGCCAGCAGCCCGGGACTAGCGGGGGCCCGTGACTACGAGCAGTACGTC.

This chain joins TRBV5-1 and TRBJ1-1; TRBD1 matches at 9 bases. Trimming removed 2 bases from V and 6 bases from J; junction bases left unmatched: 5. CDR1 and CDR2 (germline): SGHRS, YFSETQ. CDR3 length equals 14 residues. Here the CDR3 DNA reads TGCGCCAGCAGCTTAGGACAGGGGTTCGCTGAAGCTTTCTTT. Protein: CASSLGQGFAEAFF.

Only a few counts were recorded for this clonotype. The chain is built from TRBV20-1 and TRBJ2-4, with D possibly matching TRBD1 (6 bases). This CDR3 is built from 13 residues. Trimming removed 6 bases from V and 5 bases from J, with 14 bases in between. Germline V CDR1 and CDR2: DFQATT, SNEGSKA (reference sequence). Written as DNA, the CDR3 is TGCAGTGCGCACGGACAGTCCCAAAACATTCAGTACTTC. Translating gives CSAHGQSQNIQYF.

The chain couples TRBV5-1 to TRBJ2-7; 7 bases are shared with TRBD2. The CDR3 totals 14 residues. J gave up 1 base and V 1 base, and 2 bases lay outside the gene matches. The germline V gene has CDR1 SGHRS and CDR2 YFSETQ. The CDR3 protein is CASSLLGGSYEQYV. CDR3 in DNA: TGCGCCAGCAGCTTGCTGGGGGGGTCCTACGAGCAGTACGTC.

The sample holds many counts of this clonotype. The rearrangement links TRBV5-1 to TRBJ2-1; 8 bases match TRBD2. After removal of 2 bases from V and 4 bases from J, the junction contained 5 bases not matched to a gene. The V gene's germline CDR1 is SGHRS and CDR2 YFSETQ. The CDR3 is 15 amino acids. The CDR3 DNA is TGCGCCAGCAGCTTAGCTAGCGGGTCGTACAATGAGCAGTTCTTC. Translating it yields CASSLASGSYNEQFF.

The V and J genes are TRBV7-3 and TRBJ2-3, with 12 bases matching TRBD2. Germline assignment: CDR1 SGHTA and CDR2 FQGTGA. The CDR3 loop spans 14 amino acids. Germline trimming cut 5 bases from V and 7 bases from J; bases unmatched to any gene: 4. The CDR3 DNA follows: TGTGCCAGCAGCCTAGCGGGGGGGCGAAATACGCAGTATTTT. Its translation is CASSLAGGRNTQYF.

In its sample, this clonotype was seen many times. The chain recombines TRBV10-3 with TRBJ1-6, with a weak D call TRBD1 (5 bases). The CDR3 has 14 residues. Trimming shortened V by 4 bases and J by 6 bases, and 10 bases separated the two germline ends. Looked up from germline, CDR1 is ENHRY and CDR2 is SYGVKD. The CDR3 region has the DNA TGTGCCATCAGTGTAGGTCAGGGTAATTCACCCCTCCACTTT. Translating it yields CAISVGQGNSPLHF.

This chain joins TRBV2 and TRBJ1-2, with TRBD1 identical over 7 bases. Unmatched junction bases numbered 7, after V lost 6 bases and J lost 6 bases. Germline-derived CDR1 and CDR2 are SNHLY and FYNNEI. The CDR3 spans 13 residues. CDR3: CASRETGPNGYTF. CDR3 nucleotide sequence: TGTGCCAGCAGAGAGACAGGGCCCAATGGCTACACCTTC.

This clonotype was seen many times. The rearrangement joins TRBV5-1 to TRBJ2-3, with D possibly being TRBD2 (7 bases). The CDR3 has 14 residues. Trimming stripped 6 bases from V and 5 bases from J, with 16 bases between. Germline CDR1 is SGHRS and CDR2 is YFSETQ. Here the CDR3 reads CASTPRGAGDTQYF. Here the CDR3 DNA reads TGCGCCAGCACCCCACGGGGGGCTGGAGATACGCAGTATTTT.

V and J are TRBV19 and TRBJ2-5; D may match TRBD1 or TRBD2 (5 bases each). The ends were cut back, 3 bases at V and 2 bases at J, with 10 bases in the middle. The CDR3 loop spans 14 amino acids. Germline lookup yields CDR1 LNHDA and CDR2 SQIVND (reference sequence). CDR3 in DNA: TGTGCCAGTAGTATGGGGGATCGGCAAGAGACCCAGTACTTC. Amino acid sequence: CASSMGDRQETQYF.

The count of this clonotype is one. This sequence joins TRBV7-9 and TRBJ2-4; D not certain. Trimming cost V 5 bases and J 9 bases, with 8 bases left between them. Germline V gene data show CDR1 as SEHNR and CDR2 as FQNEAQ (reference sequence). This CDR3 has 11 residues. CDR3 bases: TGTGCCAGCAGCGCCTACGCCATTCAGTACTTC. Translation gives CASSAYAIQYF.

This clonotype was counted between two and nine times. The V call is TRBV20-1, the J call TRBJ2-5, with 10 bases fitting TRBD1. J lost 5 bases, V lost 6 bases, and 12 bases had no gene match. This CDR3 comprises 15 residues. Germline lookup yields CDR1 DFQATT and CDR2 SNEGSKA (reference sequence). CDR3 amino acids: CSATRDRGVGETQYF. DNA for the CDR3: TGCAGTGCCACTAGGGACAGGGGCGTCGGGGAGACCCAGTACTTC.

This clonotype was picked up many times. The chain is built from TRBV5-1 and TRBJ2-1; D call uncertain. V was shortened by 0 bases and J by 2 bases, with 9 bases between the two germline ends. The CDR3 totals 15 residues. Germline CDR1 SGHRS, CDR2 YFSETQ. The CDR3 nucleotides are TGCGCCAGCAGCTTGGTAGCTGATACCTACAATGAGCAGTTCTTC. This gives the protein CASSLVADTYNEQFF. Together with reference TRBV5-1 and TRBJ2-1, the CDR3 gives the full variable domain: KAGVTQTPRYLIKTRGQQVTLSCSPISGHRSVSWYQQTPGQGLQFLFEYFSETQRNKGNFPGRFSGRQFSNSRSEMNVSTLELGDSALYLCASSLVADTYNEQFFGPGTRLTVL.

The CDR3 coding sequence is TGCAGTGCTACGGACGGCCAAGCGCAGTATTTT. Its protein is CSATDGQAQYF. V and J are TRBV20-1 and TRBJ2-3; D call uncertain. This CDR3 is built from 11 residues. From germline, CDR1 is DFQATT and CDR2 SNEGSKA (reference sequence). With 4 bases removed from V and 10 bases from J, the gap between germline ends came to 12 bases.

This chain joins TRBV4-1 and TRBJ2-7; D call uncertain. Germline V CDR1 and CDR2: MGHRA, YSYEKL. Trimming removed 4 bases from V and 2 bases from J, with 18 bases in between. The CDR3 runs to 16 residues. DNA of the CDR3: TGCGCCAGCAGCCTCATCGGGTCAAACTGGACCTACGAGCAGTACGTC. It yields the protein CASSLIGSNWTYEQYV.

This clonotype was detected only a few times. The J gene is TRBJ1-5, the V gene TRBV6-1, with a possible D match to TRBD1 (6 bases). V was shortened by 6 bases and J by 0 bases, with 15 bases between the two germline ends. Germline V lookup: CDR1 MNHNS, CDR2 SASEGT. The CDR3 runs to 16 residues. The DNA for the CDR3 is TGTGCCAGCAGCCTAGGGGGACCTTATAGCAATCAGCCCCAGCATTTT. Encoded protein: CASSLGGPYSNQPQHF.

The rearrangement links TRBV5-1 to TRBJ1-2; TRBD1 aligns across 11 bases. This CDR3 region has 17 residues. V shed 1 base, J shed 6 bases, and the junction held 11 bases outside the gene matches. Germline V lookup: CDR1 SGHRS, CDR2 YFSETQ. For the CDR3, the DNA is TGCGCCAGCAGCTTGCCGCGGACAGGGGGCGGGAAAAATGGCTACACCTTC. It yields the protein CASSLPRTGGGKNGYTF.